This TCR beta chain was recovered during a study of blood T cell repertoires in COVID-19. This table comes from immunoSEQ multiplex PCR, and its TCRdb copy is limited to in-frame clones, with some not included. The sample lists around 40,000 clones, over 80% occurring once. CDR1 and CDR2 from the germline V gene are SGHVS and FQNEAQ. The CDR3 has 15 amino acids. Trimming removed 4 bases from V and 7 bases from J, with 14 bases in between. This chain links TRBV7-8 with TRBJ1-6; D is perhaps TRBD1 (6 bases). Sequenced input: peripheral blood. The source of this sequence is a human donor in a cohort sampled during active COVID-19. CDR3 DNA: TGTGCCAGCAGCTCCCGGACAGCGGCGAATTCACCCCTCCACTTT. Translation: CASSSRTAANSPLHF.